These 15 T cell receptor beta chains were sequenced from one sample in a study of OX40 agonist ivuxolimab in advanced cancers. Generated by immunoSEQ multiplex PCR, the TCRdb table keeps only in-frame clones and is missing some. The data show more than 55,000 clones, roughly nine tenths seen once. Source: CD4+ or CD8+ T cells sorted from blood, taken in a trial of the OX40 agonist ivuxolimab. These receptors were obtained from an adult with an advanced solid tumor such as melanoma, head and neck, liver or kidney cancer.

The J gene is TRBJ2-3, the V gene TRBV6-1; TRBD2 matches at 11 bases. This CDR3 region has 19 residues. With 1 base clipped from V and 4 bases from J, the junction kept 13 bases outside the gene matches. Germline CDR1 is MNHNS and CDR2 is SASEGT. In DNA, the CDR3 is TGTGCCAGCAGTGAAGGAGGATTTGGGCTAGCGGGGGGTGCAGATACGCAGTATTTT. The encoded protein is CASSEGGFGLAGGADTQYF.

The J gene is TRBJ2-1, the V gene TRBV5-1; D ambiguous. This CDR3 comprises 15 residues. The V gene lost 0 bases and the J gene lost 3 bases, with 10 bases spanning the gap. The germline gives CDR1 SGHRS, CDR2 YFSETQ. CDR3 in DNA: TGCGCCAGCAGCTTGGGAGCGACGGGCTACAATGAGCAGTTCTTC. Translated: CASSLGATGYNEQFF. The entire variable domain, with the rest obtained from reference TRBV5-1 and TRBJ2-1, is as follows: KAGVTQTPRYLIKTRGQQVTLSCSPISGHRSVSWYQQTPGQGLQFLFEYFSETQRNKGNFPGRFSGRQFSNSRSEMNVSTLELGDSALYLCASSLGATGYNEQFFGPGTRLTVL.

This clone has more than one count but fewer than ten. The chain combines TRBV27 with TRBJ1-2; 10 bases map to TRBD1. Trimming at V came to 5 bases and at J to 4 bases, leaving 13 bases not matched to a gene. Germline V gene lookup returns CDR1 MNHEY and CDR2 SMNVEV (reference sequence). The CDR3 contains 17 residues. The CDR3 spells CASSPDDRGPGFYGYTF. The DNA for the CDR3 is TGTGCCAGCAGTCCCGACGACAGGGGGCCGGGGTTCTATGGCTACACCTTC.

The gene calls are TRBV15 and TRBJ2-2; D possibly corresponds to TRBD2 (6 bases). The length of the CDR3 is 15 residues. In germline, CDR1 is LNHNV, CDR2 YYDKDF (reference sequence). V was trimmed by 3 bases and J by 4 bases, leaving 12 bases between them. The CDR3, as DNA: TGTGCCACCAGCAGGGAGCGGGTAACCACCGGGGAGCTGTTTTTT. Its translation: CATSRERVTTGELFF. Full variable domain (remainder filled in from reference TRBV15 and TRBJ2-2): DAMVIQNPRYQVTQFGKPVTLSCSQTLNHNVMYWYQQKSSQAPKLLFHYYDKDFNNEADTPDNFQSRRPNTSFCFLDIRSPGLGDTAMYLCATSRERVTTGELFFGEGSRLTVL.

The chain carries TRBV6-1 and TRBJ2-1; tentatively, D is TRBD1 (5 bases). The CDR3 extends over 13 amino acids. Germline-derived CDR1 and CDR2 are MNHNS and SASEGT. Trimming removed 8 bases at V and 4 bases at J, with 12 bases between. The CDR3 region is CASGAAPYNEQFF. The CDR3 DNA sequence: TGTGCCAGCGGGGCGGCCCCTTACAATGAGCAGTTCTTC.

The V gene is TRBV18, the J gene TRBJ1-1; D remains unclear. Germline V gives CDR1 KGHSH, CDR2 LQKENI. Trimming cost V 3 bases and J 1 base, with 12 bases left between them. CDR3 length equals 15 residues. CDR3 sequence reads: CASSPAGTANTEAFF. CDR3 DNA: TGTGCCAGCTCACCTGCCGGTACAGCGAACACTGAAGCTTTCTTT.

The chain is built from TRBV9 and TRBJ1-3, with a tentative D call TRBD1 (5 bases). The CDR3 runs 14 residues. The germline V gene has CDR1 SGDLS and CDR2 YYNGEE. V shed 0 bases and J shed 8 bases, with 12 bases lying between them. This CDR3 reads CASSVGGGTDTIYF. CDR3 DNA: TGTGCCAGCAGCGTAGGTGGGGGGACGGACACCATATATTTT.

As to this clone: No conserved phenylalanine or tryptophan is present at the end of the CDR3, so a read error is the likely explanation. This CDR3 is CASSWGGPSYEQYL. CDR3 in DNA: TGTGCCAGCAGTTGGGGGGGGCCTTCCTACGAGCAGTACCTC. V usage is TRBV6-5 and J usage is TRBJ2-7; tentative D call: TRBD2 (7 bases). The CDR3 covers 14 residues. V shed 4 bases and J shed 1 base, with 11 bases lying between them. Germline V gene lookup returns CDR1 MNHEY and CDR2 SVGAGI.

The CDR3 loop is CASSAGRAGNTIYF. The DNA of the CDR3 is TGTGCCAGCAGCGCCGGTAGGGCTGGAAACACCATATATTTT. The V and J genes are TRBV5-4 and TRBJ1-3; no clear D gene. The germline V and J ends were trimmed by 4 bases and 2 bases, with 10 bases remaining between them. This CDR3 is 14 amino acids long. Germline V gene sequence: CDR1 SGHNT, CDR2 YYREEE (reference sequence).

The chain couples TRBV2 to TRBJ2-7; possibly TRBD1 or TRBD2 for D (5 bases each). Trimming shortened V by 8 bases and J by 3 bases, and 14 bases separated the two germline ends. The CDR3 spans 13 residues. Germline V gives CDR1 SNHLY, CDR2 FYNNEI. The chain's CDR3 is CASFRDAYYEQYF. CDR3 nucleotide sequence: TGTGCCAGCTTCCGGGACGCGTACTACGAGCAGTACTTC.

This clone was seen a handful of times. This chain joins TRBV29-1 and TRBJ2-1; TRBD2 matches 8 bases. Trimming cost V 4 bases and J 10 bases; bases outside gene matches: 12. The V gene's germline CDR1 is SQVTM and CDR2 ANQGSEA. CDR3 length: 14 amino acids. The CDR3 nucleotides are TGCAGCGTTGCCGGACCGGGACTAGTAAAGGAGCAGTTCTTC. Its translation: CSVAGPGLVKEQFF.

The gene calls are TRBV10-3 and TRBJ1-1, with D unclear. Trimming stripped 0 bases from V and 1 base from J, with 24 bases between. Germline V CDR1 and CDR2: ENHRY, SYGVKD. This CDR3 contains 20 residues. In DNA form, the CDR3 reads TGTGCCATCAGTGAGTCTCTCGCCCACACACGAGGCAAAGCGAACACTGAAGCTTTCTTT. Its protein product is CAISESLAHTRGKANTEAFF.

V is TRBV30 and J is TRBJ1-2, with TRBD1 matching 8 bases. V dropped 1 base and J dropped 7; count of bases not matched to a gene: 11. The CDR3 runs to 15 residues. Germline assignment: CDR1 GTSNPN and CDR2 SVGIG (reference sequence). The CDR3 DNA follows: TGTGCCTGGAGTGCCTCGGACAGGGAAAGCCGTGGCTACACCTTC. Encoded protein: CAWSASDRESRGYTF.

The chain combines TRBV19 with TRBJ2-7, with TRBD2 matching over 8 bases. The CDR3 is 14 residues long. Trimming took 7 bases from V and 0 from J; bases not matched to a gene: 5. In germline, CDR1 is LNHDA, CDR2 SQIVND (reference sequence). CDR3 DNA sequence: TGTGCCAGTACGCGGGGGGCCCCCTCCTACGAGCAGTACTTC. Translating it yields CASTRGAPSYEQYF.

Only one count was recorded for this clone. The chain recombines TRBV2 with TRBJ2-1, with 9 nucleotides matching TRBD1. This CDR3 is 15 amino acids long. Germline CDR1 is SNHLY and CDR2 is FYNNEI. The V segment lost 6 bases and the J segment 5 bases; nucleotides outside the gene matches: 8. CDR3 bases: TGTGCCAGCAGCGAAACCGGGACAGGGAACAATGAGCAGTTCTTC. Amino acid sequence: CASSETGTGNNEQFF.